This T cell receptor beta chain is from a study of cytomegalovirus exposure and HLA in healthy donors. About the study: The approximately 670 first-cohort repertoires shared a platform with the approximately 110 validation repertoires, as reported in a later analysis. Findings of the study overall: The study recorded 164 TCR beta chains that were cytomegalovirus-associated. Across donors, most TCRs were seen rarely, yet some public ones were widespread.

Profiled with immunoSEQ multiplex PCR; TCRdb holds only in-frame clones, not every one. The sample consists of 110,000 to 150,000 clones, 70% to 90% of them appearing once. The CDR3 covers 12 residues. From germline, CDR1 is ENHRY and CDR2 SYGVKD. Trimming cost V 4 bases and J 18 bases, with 16 bases left between them. This clone was counted only a few times. Its antigen is not identified. Sequenced: PBMCs. The clonotype originates from a man aged 18 to 35 in good health and CMV-seronegative. The chain combines TRBV10-3 with TRBJ1-6, with D unclear. The CDR3 protein is CAISADLEGYHF. The CDR3 nucleotides are TGTGCCATCAGTGCTGATTTGGAGGGATACCACTTT.